These T cell receptor beta chains were read from a single sample in a study of T cell repertoires in cytomegalovirus infection. Their antigen targets remain unknown. Using its own MiXCR run on the reads, TCRdb lists one record per CDR3 protein. This table has a few hundred thousand distinct CDR3 sequences, 25% to 30% appearing once. Sequenced material: cultured PBMCs, taken from culture after CMV antigen stimulation. Source of these receptors: a human donor in good health (CMV status not recorded). Some clones in this sample may be carry-over from other donors' samples. Each CDR3 is given with its conserved first and last residue. D genes are given only for firm matches. Size is stated for part of the rows, as once, few or many counts, or as a class when the clone is expanded.

v_gene	j_gene	d_gene	abundance	CDR3aa	CDR3nt
TRBV12-5	TRBJ1-1	TRBD1	many	CASGHGQGGVSNTEAFF	TGTGCTAGTGGCCACGGACAGGGGGGCGTATCAAACACTGAAGCTTTCTTT
TRBV20-1	TRBJ2-3	.	few	CSAENSGGDRGDTQYF	TGCAGTGCTGAAAATAGCGGGGGCGACAGGGGAGATACGCAGTATTTT
TRBV28	TRBJ1-6	.	once	CASGLGTKHSPLHF	TGTGCCAGCGGGCTCGGGACAAAGCATTCACCCCTCCACTTT
TRBV28	TRBJ1-6	.	few	CASSPGQGVSPLHF	TGTGCCAGCAGCCCGGGTCAGGGTGTGTCACCCCTCCACTTT
TRBV10-3	TRBJ2-5	.	.	CAISPPGRQETQYF	TGTGCCATCAGTCCCCCGGGGCGCCAAGAGACCCAGTACTTC
TRBV7-2	TRBJ2-3	TRBD1	few	CASSRGTGNGDTQYF	TGTGCCAGCAGCCGGGGGACAGGGAATGGAGATACGCAGTATTTT
TRBV12-3/TRBV12-4	TRBJ2-3	TRBD2	few	CASNTPLAGKTDTQYF	TGTGCCAGCAATACCCCACTAGCGGGGAAAACAGATACGCAGTATTTT
TRBV2	TRBJ2-1	TRBD1	.	CASSTQGQFYNEQFF	TGTGCCAGCAGCACACAGGGACAGTTCTACAATGAGCAGTTCTTC
TRBV9	TRBJ2-3	.	.	CASSPRPTGGTDTQYF	TGTGCCAGCAGCCCGAGACCAACCGGCGGCACAGATACGCAGTATTTT
TRBV5-4	TRBJ1-3	.	.	CASSLAGQGNTIYF	TGTGCCAGCAGCTTGGCAGGGCAAGGAAACACCATATATTTT
TRBV12-3/TRBV12-4	TRBJ2-7	.	few	CASSKSPGTYEQYF	TGTGCCAGCAGTAAATCCCCCGGGACCTACGAGCAGTACTTC
TRBV27	TRBJ1-1	.	.	CASINDSEAFF	TGTGCCAGCATAAATGACTCTGAAGCTTTCTTT
TRBV7-2	TRBJ2-4	TRBD2	.	CASSLVGLAGAVAKNIQYF	TGTGCCAGCAGCTTAGTAGGACTAGCGGGGGCCGTAGCCAAAAACATTCAGTACTTC
TRBV7-8	TRBJ2-2	.	many	CASRPRESGELFF	TGTGCCAGCAGACCGCGAGAGTCCGGGGAGCTGTTTTTT
TRBV5-6	TRBJ2-7	.	many	CASSLVNGFGNEQYF	TGTGCCAGCAGCTTGGTAAACGGGTTCGGAAACGAGCAGTACTTC
TRBV12-3/TRBV12-4	TRBJ2-2	TRBD1	.	CASSRQGAFNGELFF	TGTGCCAGCAGTCGACAGGGGGCTTTTAACGGGGAGCTGTTTTTT
TRBV6-5	TRBJ2-7	TRBD1	.	CASSTGTGRISYEQYF	TGTGCCAGCAGTACCGGGACAGGGCGGATATCCTACGAGCAGTACTTC
TRBV12-3/TRBV12-4	TRBJ1-5	.	few	CASSKQGSNQPQHF	TGTGCCAGCAGTAAACAGGGTAGCAATCAGCCCCAGCATTTT
TRBV27	TRBJ2-7	TRBD2	few	CASSSSSGRVYEQYF	TGTGCCAGCAGTTCCTCTAGCGGGAGGGTCTACGAGCAGTACTTC
TRBV2	TRBJ2-1	TRBD2	few	CASSSGGANEQFF	TGTGCCAGCAGTAGCGGGGGGGCCAATGAGCAGTTCTTC
TRBV7-2	TRBJ1-1	.	many	CASSYGRVNTEAFF	TGTGCCAGCAGCTACGGACGGGTGAACACTGAAGCTTTCTTT
TRBV20-1	TRBJ2-7	TRBD1	many	CSAAPGGHTYEQYF	TGCAGTGCCGCTCCAGGGGGCCATACCTACGAGCAGTACTTC
TRBV20-1	TRBJ1-5	.	.	CSARSGDREGSNQPQHF	TGCAGTGCTAGATCGGGGGATCGAGAGGGGAGCAATCAGCCCCAGCATTTT
TRBV11-2	TRBJ2-1	.	.	CASSVLRDSYNEQFF	TGTGCCAGCAGCGTCCTCCGGGACTCCTACAATGAGCAGTTCTTC
TRBV6-5	TRBJ2-1	.	.	CASSYGGSQQFF	TGTGCCAGCAGTTACGGTGGGAGTCAGCAGTTCTTC
TRBV6-5	TRBJ2-7	.	.	CASSYRAETYEQYF	TGTGCCAGCAGTTACCGGGCGGAAACCTACGAGCAGTACTTC
TRBV7-3	TRBJ2-1	TRBD2	few	CASSLSGGDYNEQFF	TGTGCCAGCAGCTTAAGTGGGGGGGATTACAATGAGCAGTTCTTC
TRBV28	TRBJ2-7	.	.	CASSLGKTGLYYEQYF	TGTGCCAGCAGTTTGGGCAAGACGGGTCTCTACTACGAGCAGTACTTC
TRBV7-8	TRBJ2-4	.	many	CASSSRGPAAQYF	TGTGCCAGCAGCTCCAGAGGACCCGCAGCTCAGTACTTC
TRBV5-6	TRBJ1-1	TRBD1	.	CASSLVAGFQGAEAFF	TGTGCCAGCAGCTTGGTAGCTGGGTTTCAGGGGGCTGAAGCTTTCTTT
TRBV3-1	TRBJ2-3	.	few	CASSQISGTDTQYF	TGTGCCAGCAGCCAAATCAGCGGCACAGATACGCAGTATTTT
TRBV27	TRBJ2-4	TRBD1	.	CASSPGTDKNIQYF	TGTGCCAGCAGTCCCGGGACAGACAAAAACATTCAGTACTTC
TRBV28	TRBJ2-1	.	few	CASSAGTPLF	TGTGCCAGCAGTGCCGGGACGCCGCTCTTC
TRBV4-2	TRBJ2-3	TRBD2	.	CASSQVAGEADTQYF	TGTGCCAGCAGCCAAGTCGCGGGAGAAGCAGATACGCAGTATTTT
TRBV10-3	TRBJ1-5	.	once	CAISDKPNQPQHF	TGTGCCATCAGTGATAAACCCAATCAGCCCCAGCATTTT
TRBV28	TRBJ1-4	.	.	CASDPLATNEKLFF	TGTGCCAGCGACCCGCTTGCAACTAATGAAAAACTGTTTTTT
TRBV19	TRBJ2-7	TRBD1	.	CASSWDRDYEQYF	TGTGCCAGTAGCTGGGACAGGGACTACGAGCAGTACTTC
TRBV28	TRBJ1-2	.	many	CASSTPGTLSVRYGYTF	TGTGCCAGCAGTACACCCGGGACATTAAGCGTTAGATATGGCTACACCTTC
TRBV4-1	TRBJ1-2	.	.	CASSQERQFYGYTF	TGCGCCAGCAGCCAAGAACGGCAGTTCTATGGCTACACCTTC